The 5 T cell receptor beta chains below were found in one sample sequenced in a study of blood T cells in healthy people across ages. Through a sample-barcoded 5' primer and a J-beta primer mix, a second PCR was run for 7 to 11 cycles. TCRdb re-called the 5' RACE reads with MiXCR, one entry per CDR3 protein. This sample has about 1 million distinct CDR3 sequences; almost 25% occur once, and the top ten carry about 0.8%. These data were likewise used in another study, on T cells of mothers and their children.

The sample consisted of blood. The source of these receptors is a girl between 2 and 10 years old in good health.

The V gene is TRBV5-1, the J gene TRBJ1-6, with 7 bases aligning to TRBD1. Germline loops: CDR1 SGHRS, CDR2 YFSETQ. Trimming took 1 base from V and 9 from J; bases not matched to a gene: 4. CDR3 size: 14 residues. The CDR3 nucleotides read TGCGCCAGCAGCTTGCAGGGGGGAAGTTCACCCCTCCACTTT. This gives the protein CASSLQGGSSPLHF.

In the case of this clonotype: A much larger clone is a single base away; this may be a read error. The V gene is TRBV4-2, the J gene TRBJ2-5, with TRBD2 as a possible D gene (6 bases). The J call may be wrong; the DNA end is better matched by TRBJ2-7. CDR1 LGHNA and CDR2 YNFKEQ come from the germline V gene. The CDR3 has 15 amino acids. The CDR3 spells CASGQQSEGRYEQYF. CDR3 bases: TGTGCCAGCGGCCAACAGTCGGAGGGGAGGTACGAGCAGTACTTC.

CDR3 DNA sequence: TGTGCCAGCAGCTTGCGACACGGCCAAGAGACCCAGTACTTC. This sequence encodes CASSLRHGQETQYF. This chain uses TRBV5-6 with TRBJ2-5; no reliable D call. This CDR3 is built from 14 residues. CDR1 and CDR2 from the germline V gene are SGHDT and YYEEEE. The V and J ends lost 1 base and 1 base respectively, with 8 bases between them.

In DNA form, the CDR3 reads TGTGCCAGCAGTGATCCGCCCTATGTGTTTTTT. Protein sequence: CASSDPPYVFF. This sequence joins TRBV25-1 and TRBJ1-4; D not resolved. The CDR3 loop spans 11 amino acids. V was shortened by 3 bases and J by 15 bases, with 11 bases between the two germline ends. Germline V gene lookup returns CDR1 MGHDK and CDR2 SYGVNS.

The J gene is TRBJ2-4, the V gene TRBV7-8, with 7 bases identical to TRBD1. The germline V gene has CDR1 SGHVS and CDR2 FQNEAQ. With V trimmed by 5 bases and J by 6 bases, 13 bases remained unmatched. This CDR3 is built from 16 residues. CDR3 DNA sequence: TGTGCCAGCAGCACCGGGACAGAAAACACAGTAAACATTCAGTACTTC. Protein sequence: CASSTGTENTVNIQYF.